These T cell receptor beta chains were read from a single sample in a study of T cells after yellow fever vaccination. TCRdb called the 5' RACE reads again in MiXCR, with one record for every CDR3 protein. The table has about 74,000 distinct CDR3 sequences, around 7% seen once. The starting material was CD8+ T cells sorted from PBMCs, obtained roughly 5 days after the first yellow fever vaccination. The receptors stem from a man aged 18 to 35 who received the YFV17D yellow fever vaccine. CDR3s include the opening cysteine and the closing phenylalanine or tryptophan. The D gene is left open where the match is weak. Clone size, where shown, is once, few, many, or a class for clones that have expanded.

clone_size	d_call	v_call	j_call	cdr3_nt	cdr3_aa
.	.	TRBV6-5	TRBJ2-7	TGTGCCAGCAGTTACCTTATGCGCGGCTACGAGCAGTACTTC	CASSYLMRGYEQYF
few	.	TRBV9	TRBJ2-2	TGTGCCAGCAGCGTAGGGTCCGGGGAGCTGTTTTTT	CASSVGSGELFF
few	.	TRBV5-1	TRBJ2-5	TGCGCCAGCAGCTTTGACCAAACCACCAACCAAGAGACCCAGTACTTC	CASSFDQTTNQETQYF
.	TRBD1	TRBV12-3/TRBV12-4	TRBJ2-7	TGTGCCAGCAGTTCCCCTAGGGGACAGGGGGCATACGAGCAGTACTTC	CASSSPRGQGAYEQYF
many	TRBD1	TRBV4-3	TRBJ2-3	TGCGCCAGCAGCCAAGACAAGGGACAGGGGGTAGATACGCAGTATTTT	CASSQDKGQGVDTQYF
many	TRBD1	TRBV29-1	TRBJ2-3	TGCAGCGTTGAATTAGAGGACAGGGGGGATACGCAGTATTTT	CSVELEDRGDTQYF
.	.	TRBV6-1	TRBJ2-2	TGTGCCAGCAGCAGACTCGGGGGGCTTGTCGGGGAGCTGTTTTTT	CASSRLGGLVGELFF
few	.	TRBV7-2	TRBJ2-2	TGTGCCAGCAGCTTACTCTTCAGGGGTCGGGCCGGGGAGCTGTTTTTT	CASSLLFRGRAGELFF
many	.	TRBV29-1	TRBJ2-3	TGCAGCGTAGATTCTGCACTCACAGATACGCAGTATTTT	CSVDSALTDTQYF
.	TRBD1	TRBV4-1	TRBJ1-2	TGCGCCAGCAGCCCGGACAGGGAAGTCCCCCTCGACACCTTC	CASSPDREVPLDTF
few	.	TRBV6-2/TRBV6-3	TRBJ2-1	TGTGCCAGCAGTTACTCTCTCGCAGGGGAGCTCCCCTACAATGAGCAGTTCTTC	CASSYSLAGELPYNEQFF
few	.	TRBV7-6	TRBJ1-1	TGTGCCAGCAGCTTACGTCAGCGGAACACTGAAGCTTTCTTT	CASSLRQRNTEAFF
.	.	TRBV4-3	TRBJ1-6	TGCGCCAGCACTCAGGGAGTCGCCTATAATTCACCCCTCCACTTT	CASTQGVAYNSPLHF
.	.	TRBV7-6	TRBJ2-2	TGTGCCAGCAGCTTAAATCGGTTCACCGGGGAGCTGTTTTTT	CASSLNRFTGELFF
.	TRBD1	TRBV7-2	TRBJ2-3	TGTGCCAGCAGCTCCCGGACAGGGATTGTGTCCACAGATACGCAGTATTTT	CASSSRTGIVSTDTQYF
many	.	TRBV4-1	TRBJ1-1	TGCGCCAGCAGCCAAGTCTCCTCGGCCTTCTACCAAGCTTTCTTT	CASSQVSSAFYQAFF
medium-sized	.	TRBV28	TRBJ1-3	TGTGCCAGCAGTCCCCGCTTCTATCAAGGGGCTGGAAACACCATATATTTT	CASSPRFYQGAGNTIYF
few	TRBD2	TRBV5-1	TRBJ2-1	TGCGCCACCGGGGGGACCCCCTACAATGAGCAGTTCTTC	CATGGTPYNEQFF
few	.	TRBV12-3/TRBV12-4	TRBJ1-1	TGTGCCAGCAGTTTCGACGCTGAAGCTTTCTTT	CASSFDAEAFF
many	.	TRBV5-4	TRBJ2-3	TGTGCCAGCAGCCTTACGGTGGCGGGCCCGAGCACAGATACGCAGTATTTT	CASSLTVAGPSTDTQYF
few	.	TRBV11-2	TRBJ1-2	TGTGCCAGCAGCTTGGTGGGCGGTAGCGATGGCTACACCTTC	CASSLVGGSDGYTF
.	.	TRBV4-1	TRBJ2-2	TGCGCCAGCAGCCGGGGACAGAACACCGGGGAGCTGTTTTTT	CASSRGQNTGELFF
.	.	TRBV5-6	TRBJ2-7	TGTGCCAGCAGCTTGGGGGCGGGACACTACGATTGGCCATCCTACGAGCAGTACTTC	CASSLGAGHYDWPSYEQYF
few	.	TRBV11-2	TRBJ2-7	TGTGCCAGCAGCTCTCGGACCTCCTACGAGCAGTACTTC	CASSSRTSYEQYF
many	.	TRBV5-1	TRBJ2-4	TGCGCCAGCAGCTCGTCGTTCCTAGCCAAAAACATTCAGTACTTC	CASSSSFLAKNIQYF
many	.	TRBV4-3	TRBJ2-1	TGCGCCAGCAGCCAAGATATAGGGAATGAGCAGTTCTTC	CASSQDIGNEQFF
few	TRBD2	TRBV4-2	TRBJ2-3	TGTGCCAGCAGCCCGACCCGGGGTGCGGGGGAGCCTGATACGCAGTATTTT	CASSPTRGAGEPDTQYF
few	.	TRBV2	TRBJ1-2	TGTGCCAGCCTTTATATTCCCGGAGCAGGGACTAACTATGGCTACACCTTC	CASLYIPGAGTNYGYTF
many	.	TRBV20-1	TRBJ2-3	TGCAGTGCTAGCCCGGGGCAGGGGCGCACAGATACGCAGTATTTT	CSASPGQGRTDTQYF
.	TRBD2	TRBV19	TRBJ2-1	TGTGCCAGTAGTCGTACTAGCGGGGGTGGTGAGCAGTTCTTC	CASSRTSGGGEQFF
many	TRBD1	TRBV4-3	TRBJ2-1	TGCGCCAGCAGCCAGTTGGGACAGGTGTACAATGAGCAGTTCTTC	CASSQLGQVYNEQFF
many	.	TRBV7-3	TRBJ2-1	TGTGCCAGCAGCTTGGACACGAATGAGCAGTTCTTC	CASSLDTNEQFF
.	.	TRBV3-1	TRBJ1-1	TGTGCCAGCAGCCAAGAAAGAGATTGGGGAGAGAACACTGAAGCTTTCTTT	CASSQERDWGENTEAFF
.	TRBD1	TRBV4-3	TRBJ2-7	TGCGCCAGCAGCCCTGGGACAGGTCTCACCGAGCAGTACTTC	CASSPGTGLTEQYF
many	.	TRBV25-1	TRBJ2-3	TGTGCCACCAGGGGCCCAGCTAGCACAGATACGCAGTATTTT	CATRGPASTDTQYF
many	.	TRBV29-1	TRBJ1-2	TGCAGCGTTGATCTCGGGGACGGTGGCTACACCTTC	CSVDLGDGGYTF
.	TRBD2	TRBV2	TRBJ2-3	TGTGCCAGCAGTGGCCCGGGGGGGCTTAAGGGCACAGATACGCAGTATTTT	CASSGPGGLKGTDTQYF
many	TRBD2	TRBV4-3	TRBJ2-1	TGCGCCAGCAGCCAAGCAGGGCGGGGGGTCTACAATGAGCAGTTCTTC	CASSQAGRGVYNEQFF
.	TRBD2	TRBV6-5	TRBJ2-5	TGTGCCAGCAGTTACTATCCTAGCGGGGGCTCCCAAGAGACCCAGTACTTC	CASSYYPSGGSQETQYF
.	.	TRBV10-2	TRBJ2-5	TGCGCCAGCAGTCCCAGGGGCCGGGGTGTCGAGACCCAGTACTTC	CASSPRGRGVETQYF
many	.	TRBV10-3	TRBJ2-7	TGTGCCATCAGTGATCTTACCACAGGGAAGATGGGCTCCTACGAGCAGTACTTC	CAISDLTTGKMGSYEQYF
few	.	TRBV4-1	TRBJ1-1	TGCGCCAGCAGCCAAGACTCGTCGAGATTCTCGGTGGCCCTGTTCAACACTGAAGCTTTCTTT	CASSQDSSRFSVALFNTEAFF
many	TRBD1	TRBV6-5	TRBJ2-2	TGTGCCAGCAGTTACGGGGCAGGGGGCACCGGGGAGCTGTTTTTT	CASSYGAGGTGELFF
.	TRBD1	TRBV2	TRBJ2-3	TGTGCCTTCAGACAGGAAGAGGTCGGGACAGCTAGCACAGATACGCAGTATTTT	CAFRQEEVGTASTDTQYF
few	.	TRBV27	TRBJ2-7	TGTGCCAGCAGATCGACCGGGACCCCCACGGGGGAGCAGTACTTC	CASRSTGTPTGEQYF
few	TRBD1	TRBV7-9	TRBJ1-2	TGTGCCAGCAGCTTCCCAGGGGGCGTAGACTATGGCTACACCTTC	CASSFPGGVDYGYTF
few	.	TRBV27	TRBJ1-5	TGTGCCAGCAGTTTAAACCCGTTCGGTGGCAATCAGCCCCAGCATTTT	CASSLNPFGGNQPQHF